Presented here are 26 T cell receptor beta chains from one specimen sequenced in a study of Graves' ophthalmopathy and Graves' hyperthyroidism. The TCR beta CDR3 regions underwent amplification from RNA transcripts. In the first round, RT-PCR was carried out with HTBI primers, and a multiplex PCR formed the second round. TCRdb used MiXCR to reprocess the multiplex PCR reads, holding one entry per CDR3 protein. Counted here are some 400,000 distinct CDR3 sequences, 15% to 20% occurring once; the ten biggest clones make up 1.6%. Sequences were obtained from peripheral blood. These receptor sequences come from a woman aged 18-29 years with Graves' ophthalmopathy.

The chain carries TRBV7-2 and TRBJ1-6, with 9 bases aligning to TRBD1. Germline-derived CDR1 and CDR2 are SGHTA and FQGNSA. V dropped 6 bases and J dropped 10; count of bases not matched to a gene: 16. The CDR3 consists of 17 residues. Here the CDR3 reads CASRTGTGSWTQSPLHF. The CDR3 region has the DNA TGTGCCAGCAGGACCGGGACAGGGAGTTGGACGCAGTCACCCCTCCACTTT.

This clonotype was found many times. The rearrangement uses TRBV6-2 or TRBV6-3 and TRBJ1-3; 8 bases map to TRBD1. Germline lookup yields CDR1 MNHEY and CDR2 SVGEGT. This CDR3 has 19 amino acids. Trimming removed 4 bases from V and 0 bases from J; junction bases left unmatched: 14. The DNA of the CDR3 is TGTGCCAGCAGTTCCGGATTCGGACAGGGAAGGCTCTCTGGAAACACCATATATTTT. Translating it yields CASSSGFGQGRLSGNTIYF.

There are many counts of this clonotype. V usage is TRBV24-1 and J usage is TRBJ1-1; D call uncertain. The CDR3 runs to 15 residues. The V end lost 2 bases, the J end lost 5 bases, and 14 bases lay between the germline ends. CDR1 and CDR2 from the germline V gene are KGHDR and SFDVKD. Here the CDR3 reads CATSDSLGGKTEAFF. The CDR3 nucleotides read TGTGCCACCAGTGATTCGCTGGGAGGGAAAACTGAAGCTTTCTTT.

This clonotype was seen ten or more times. The V gene is TRBV28, the J gene TRBJ2-2, with 7 bases lining up with TRBD1. Trimming removed 10 bases from V and 0 bases from J; junction bases left unmatched: 8. CDR3 size: 15 residues. Per germline, CDR1 MDHEN and CDR2 SYDVKM. CDR3 bases: TGTGCCACCCAAAGGACAGGACCGAACACCGGGGAGCTGTTTTTT. This codes for CATQRTGPNTGELFF.

This clonotype was detected many times. This chain connects TRBV6-2 or TRBV6-3 to TRBJ2-7, with 7 bases matching TRBD2. This CDR3 contains 12 residues. The ends lost 8 bases at V and 7 bases at J; junction bases unmatched: 8. CDR1 and CDR2 from the germline V gene are MNHEY and SVGEGT. CDR3 loop: CASGRGSLEQYF. DNA of the CDR3: TGTGCCAGCGGGCGGGGGAGCTTGGAGCAGTACTTC.

This clonotype was counted at least ten times. The chain recombines TRBV19 with TRBJ2-5; TRBD1 agrees at 7 bases. Germline V gene sequence: CDR1 LNHDA, CDR2 SQIVND (reference sequence). This CDR3 contains 14 residues. V lost 5 bases, J lost 3 bases, and 6 bases stayed unmatched. CDR3 in amino acids: CASSSLGGEETQYF. The CDR3 DNA sequence: TGTGCCAGTAGTTCGTTAGGGGGCGAAGAGACCCAGTACTTC.

There are many counts of this clonotype. V is TRBV9 and J is TRBJ2-7; 8 positions agree with TRBD1. V was pared by 2 bases and J by 6 bases, with 7 bases of the junction left unmatched. The germline gives CDR1 SGDLS, CDR2 YYNGEE. The CDR3 sequence is 14 residues long. CDR3 DNA sequence: TGTGCCAGCAGCGTGAGGCCGACAGGGGCCGAGCAGTACTTC. Translated: CASSVRPTGAEQYF.

In its sample, this clonotype was seen many times. V gene TRBV5-1 combines with J gene TRBJ2-2; D gene ambiguous. The length of the CDR3 is 16 residues. The V and J ends lost 1 base and 6 bases respectively, with 16 bases between them. The germline CDR1 and CDR2 sequences are SGHRS and YFSETQ. CDR3: CASSLTATPSPGELFF. Here the CDR3 DNA reads TGCGCCAGCAGCTTGACTGCGACTCCTTCACCCGGGGAGCTGTTTTTT.

This clonotype appeared many times. The rearrangement uses TRBV30 and TRBJ1-2; D might be TRBD1 (6 bases). V was cut by 2 bases and J by 3 bases, with 13 bases left in between. The CDR3 runs 14 residues. Germline values: CDR1 GTSNPN, CDR2 SVGIG (reference sequence). The CDR3 DNA sequence: TGTGCCTGGAGTATGAGGGACATCTACTATGGCTACACCTTC. Translation: CAWSMRDIYYGYTF.

The chain combines TRBV28 with TRBJ1-1; TRBD1 aligns across 8 bases. CDR3 length equals 14 residues. The J segment lost 1 base and the V segment lost 8 bases, leaving 6 bases of the junction unmatched. Germline lookup yields CDR1 MDHEN and CDR2 SYDVKM. CDR3 sequence (DNA): TGTGCCAGCGGAGTAACAGGGGGGAACACTGAAGCTTTCTTT. Protein product: CASGVTGGNTEAFF. Full variable domain (outside the CDR3, taken from reference TRBV28 and TRBJ1-1): DVKVTQSSRYLVKRTGEKVFLECVQDMDHENMFWYRQDPGLGLRLIYFSYDVKMKEKGDIPEGYSVSREKKERFSLILESASTNQTSMYLCASGVTGGNTEAFFGQGTRLTVV.

This clonotype was recorded many times. As DNA, the CDR3 is TGTGCCAGCAGCGCCGAGGGGAAGGCATACGAGCAGTACTTC. The encoded protein is CASSAEGKAYEQYF. The gene calls are TRBV5-8 and TRBJ2-7; D might be TRBD1 or TRBD2, each matching 5 bases. Germline V gene lookup returns CDR1 SGHTS and CDR2 YDEGEE. Trimming took off 4 bases at V and 4 bases at J, with 15 bases between the two ends. The CDR3 covers 14 residues.

The table lists this clonotype with many counts. J is TRBJ2-7 and V is TRBV11-2; TRBD2 is a possible D gene (5 bases). Deletions cut 2 bases from V and 1 base from J, with 9 bases between. Germline V gene sequence: CDR1 SGHAT, CDR2 FQNNGV. The CDR3 is 14 residues long. The CDR3 is CASSLRTVSYEQYF. CDR3 DNA sequence: TGTGCCAGCAGCTTACGGACTGTTTCCTACGAGCAGTACTTC.

The rearrangement joins TRBV6-1 to TRBJ2-2; 8 positions match TRBD1. Germline V gene data show CDR1 as MNHNS and CDR2 as SASEGT. With V trimmed by 9 bases and J by 0 bases, 3 bases remained unmatched. This CDR3 is built from 14 residues. DNA of the CDR3: TGTGCCAGTGGACAGGGCTCGAACACCGGGGAGCTGTTTTTT. It codes for CASGQGSNTGELFF.

In its sample, this clonotype was seen many times. The J gene is TRBJ1-3, the V gene TRBV29-1; D unresolved. The CDR3 spans 13 residues. V was pared by 6 bases and J by 0 bases, with 9 bases between. Germline-derived CDR1 and CDR2 are SQVTM and ANQGSEA. Written as DNA, the CDR3 is TGCAGCGTCGGGGTATACTCTGGAAACACCATATATTTT. Protein sequence: CSVGVYSGNTIYF.

This chain connects TRBV6-2 or TRBV6-3 to TRBJ2-5, with D perhaps matching TRBD2 (6 bases). Near its end, the DNA agrees better with TRBJ2-7, so the J call may be wrong. The V gene's germline CDR1 is MNHEY and CDR2 SVGEGT. CDR3 length equals 16 residues. CDR3 region: CASSYDPGTGSYEQYF. CDR3 DNA sequence: TGTGCCAGCAGTTACGACCCCGGGACTGGCTCCTACGAGCAGTACTTC.

In its sample, this clonotype was seen once. This rearrangement joins TRBV20-1 to TRBJ1-5; D uncertain. Trimming pared 6 bases from V and 5 bases from J, leaving 14 bases between. The CDR3 runs 13 residues. The germline gives CDR1 DFQATT, CDR2 SNEGSKA (reference sequence). CDR3 region: CSANRGVDQPQHF. The CDR3 DNA follows: TGCAGTGCGAACCGGGGTGTCGATCAGCCCCAGCATTTT.

This clonotype showed up many times. V usage is TRBV28 and J usage is TRBJ2-7, with 11 bases aligning to TRBD2. The CDR3 spans 14 residues. Trimming at V came to 8 bases and at J to 3 bases, leaving 6 bases not matched to a gene. Germline values: CDR1 MDHEN, CDR2 SYDVKM. The CDR3 spells CASHGTSGDYEQYF. CDR3 DNA sequence: TGTGCCAGCCACGGGACTAGCGGAGACTACGAGCAGTACTTC.

At least ten counts were recorded for this clonotype. This chain connects TRBV6-1 to TRBJ1-1; TRBD1 might be the D (6 bases). The length of the CDR3 is 15 residues. V was cut by 4 bases and J by 0 bases, with 12 bases left in between. The germline gives CDR1 MNHNS, CDR2 SASEGT. CDR3 sequence reads: CASSAQGRLNTEAFF. CDR3 bases: TGTGCCAGCAGTGCGCAGGGGCGACTGAACACTGAAGCTTTCTTT.

Many counts were recorded for this clonotype. V and J are TRBV7-9 and TRBJ2-5; 7 bases align to TRBD1. This CDR3 comprises 16 residues. Germline loops: CDR1 SEHNR, CDR2 FQNEAQ (reference sequence). The V segment lost 4 bases and the J segment 5 bases; nucleotides outside the gene matches: 13. CDR3 coding DNA: TGTGCCAGCAGCTCCGACCGGACAGGCGCCGGGGAGACCCAGTACTTC. Translation gives CASSSDRTGAGETQYF.

The sample holds many counts of this clonotype. The chain is built from TRBV4-3 and TRBJ2-2; 9 positions agree with TRBD2. This CDR3 is 17 amino acids long. CDR1 and CDR2 from the germline V gene are LGHNA and YSLEER. The junction had 4 bases not matched to a gene; V was cut back by 1 base and J by 1 base. The CDR3 loop is CASSQVPAGGNTGELFF. CDR3 coding DNA: TGCGCCAGCAGCCAAGTGCCAGCGGGAGGGAACACCGGGGAGCTGTTTTTT.

This clonotype was detected ten times or more. CDR3 in amino acids: CASSLSTAGDGYTF. CDR3 nucleotide sequence: TGTGCCAGCAGCTTATCGACAGCAGGGGACGGCTACACCTTC. The chain combines TRBV7-8 with TRBJ1-2, with D tentatively TRBD1 (6 bases). Trimming stripped 2 bases from V and 8 bases from J, with 15 bases between. Germline CDR1 SGHVS, CDR2 FQNEAQ. The CDR3 covers 14 residues.

This clonotype has a count of ten or more. The rearrangement uses TRBV28 and TRBJ2-3; D may be TRBD2 (5 bases). Germline loops: CDR1 MDHEN, CDR2 SYDVKM. The CDR3 is 16 residues long. Trimming stripped 7 bases from V and 6 bases from J, with 23 bases between. CDR3 coding DNA: TGTGCCAGCATCCCGAGAAAGCGGAACGGCAGGGATACGCAGTATTTT. This translates into CASIPRKRNGRDTQYF.

The sample holds many counts of this clonotype. V usage is TRBV6-2 or TRBV6-3 and J usage is TRBJ2-7; D not resolved. With 6 bases removed from V and 4 bases from J, the gap between germline ends came to 10 bases. The germline CDR1 and CDR2 sequences are MNHEY and SVGEGT. The CDR3 runs to 12 residues. The CDR3 nucleotides are TGTGCCAGCAGCAGGACCGATTACGAGCAGTACTTC. It encodes CASSRTDYEQYF.

The rearrangement uses TRBV7-8 and TRBJ2-7; the match to TRBD1 covers 11 bases. The length of the CDR3 is 15 residues. J gave up 5 bases and V 5 bases, and 8 bases lay outside the gene matches. CDR1 is SGHVS, CDR2 FQNEAQ, per germline. CDR3 sequence reads: CASSAGTGGFHEQYF. CDR3 nucleotide sequence: TGTGCCAGCAGCGCGGGGACAGGGGGGTTCCACGAGCAGTACTTC.

This clonotype was observed at least ten times. This chain connects TRBV6-2 or TRBV6-3 to TRBJ2-4; D is uncertain. Trimming stripped 0 bases from V and 0 bases from J, with 9 bases between. Germline CDR1 reads MNHEY; CDR2 reads SVGEGT. This CDR3 comprises 16 residues. CDR3 residues: CASSYSRKLAKNIQYF. For the CDR3, the DNA is TGTGCCAGCAGTTACTCGCGGAAACTAGCCAAAAACATTCAGTACTTC.

The genes are TRBV28 and TRBJ1-1; no clear D. The CDR3 has 14 residues. The V end lost 6 bases, the J end lost 7 bases, and 18 bases lay between the germline ends. Germline CDR1 and CDR2: MDHEN and SYDVKM. CDR3 sequence (DNA): TGTGCCAGCAGGCGCCGGACTCCCGGCGGTGAAGCTTTCTTT. Its protein is CASRRRTPGGEAFF.